This is a list of T cell receptor beta chains from one sample in a study of glioma-infiltrating T cells. Each CDR3 protein gets one entry after TCRdb re-called the multiplex PCR reads with MiXCR. The repertoire consists of around 90,000 distinct CDR3 sequences, with 35% to 45% occurring once and the leading ten covering 30% to 40%. Sequenced input: glioma tissue, nonneoplastic brain tissue, or PBMCs (not recorded which). The receptors stem from a human donor with low-grade glioma or glioblastoma, undergoing nonglioma brain surgery, or in good health (not recorded which). Each CDR3 is given with its conserved first and last residue. D genes are given only for firm matches. Clone size is given for some rows only: seen once, a few or many times, or a class if the clone is expanded.

TRBV5-8	many	NA	TRBJ2-7	TGTGCCAGCAGCTACCGGGACATCTCCTACGAGCAGTACTTC	CASSYRDISYEQYF
TRBV28	many	TRBD1	TRBJ2-3	TGTGCCAGCGGAGGACAGGGGCTCCGCACAGATACGCAGTATTTT	CASGGQGLRTDTQYF
TRBV29-1	few	TRBD1	TRBJ1-3	TGCAGCGCTACAGGGGGCTCTGGAAACACCATGTATTTT	CSATGGSGNTMYF
TRBV27	NA	TRBD1	TRBJ2-1	TGTGCCATCAGTCACGACCGGGGGACAGGCAATGAGCAATTCTTC	CAISHDRGTGNEQFF
TRBV2	many	NA	TRBJ2-3	TGTGCCAGCAGTGACAGGGACAACACAGATACGCAGTATTTT	CASSDRDNTDTQYF
TRBV10-3	many	NA	TRBJ2-6	TGTGCCATCAGGATACAGGGCTCTGGGGCCAACGTCCTGACTTTC	CAIRIQGSGANVLTF
TRBV12-3/TRBV12-4	many	NA	TRBJ2-3	TGTGCCAGCAGGTCCACCGGGTCGGATACGCAGTATTTT	CASRSTGSDTQYF
TRBV24-1	many	NA	TRBJ2-5	TGTGCCACCAGTGACTCGATGCGGGGGCTAAGGGAGGAGACCCAGTACTTC	CATSDSMRGLREETQYF
TRBV19	many	NA	TRBJ2-2	TGTGCCAGTAGTATCGGTAGCCCCGGGGAGCTGTTTTTT	CASSIGSPGELFF
TRBV6-1	many	TRBD1	TRBJ1-6	TGTGCCACCGGACAGGTTGCGAATTCACCCCTCCACTTT	CATGQVANSPLHF
TRBV11-1	many	TRBD2	TRBJ2-3	TGTGCCAGCAGCTCTCAGCGGGAAAGGCCGCAGTATTTT	CASSSQRERPQYF
TRBV20-1	NA	TRBD1	TRBJ1-1	TGCAGTGCCCCTGGACAGGGAGACACTGAAGCTCTCTTC	CSAPGQGDTEALF
TRBV28	NA	NA	TRBJ2-7	TGTGCCAGCAGGACTGGGATTAGCTCCTACGAGCAGTACTTT	CASRTGISSYEQYF
TRBV13	few	NA	TRBJ2-1	TGTGCCAGCAGCTTAGCCCCCCAGATGAGCTCCTACAATGAGCAGTTCTTC	CASSLAPQMSSYNEQFF
TRBV12-5	many	NA	TRBJ2-2	TGTGCTAGCAAACAGGGCGTTAACACCGGGGAGCTGTTTTTT	CASKQGVNTGELFF
TRBV5-1	many	NA	TRBJ1-1	TGCGCCAGCAGCCAGGGCCCTAGCACTGAAGCTTTCTTT	CASSQGPSTEAFF
TRBV15	many	NA	TRBJ2-7	TGTGCCACCAGCAGAACTCAAGGGGCCAGGGGATCCTACGAGCAGTACTTC	CATSRTQGARGSYEQYF
TRBV10-3	many	TRBD1	TRBJ2-3	TGTGCCATCAGTGAGTCGAGACAGGGGGCCACAGATACGCAGTATTTT	CAISESRQGATDTQYF
TRBV6-2/TRBV6-3	many	NA	TRBJ1-2	TGTGCCAGCAGTTACACCGCCTATGGCTACACCTTC	CASSYTAYGYTF
TRBV28	NA	NA	TRBJ2-3	TGCGCAAGCAGTTTCGGGGGTGCAGATACGCAGTATTTT	CASSFGGADTQYF
TRBV7-2	many	NA	TRBJ1-2	TGTGCCAGCAGCTTGAACTATGGCTACACCTTC	CASSLNYGYTF
TRBV29-1	many	NA	TRBJ2-5	TGCAGCGTTGAATGGGCCCAAGAGACCCAGTACTTC	CSVEWAQETQYF
TRBV6-1	NA	TRBD2	TRBJ2-7	TGTGCCAGCGGGGGACTAGCGGGAGACTACGAGCAGTACTTC	CASGGLAGDYEQYF
TRBV7-2	many	NA	TRBJ2-7	TGTGCCAGCAGTTTTAGGTGGCACGAGCAGTACTTC	CASSFRWHEQYF
TRBV6-2/TRBV6-3	NA	NA	TRBJ2-7	TGTGCCAGCAGTTACGGGTGCCCTCCCCACGAGCAGTACTTC	CASSYGCPPHEQYF
TRBV7-9	many	TRBD2	TRBJ2-2	TGTGCCAGCAGTCGTAGCGGGGCCGGGGAGCTGTTTTTT	CASSRSGAGELFF
TRBV7-8	many	NA	TRBJ2-7	TGTGCCAGCAGCTTAGCGCTTCTCCCCCACGAGCAGTACTTC	CASSLALLPHEQYF
TRBV27	many	TRBD1	TRBJ1-2	TGTGCCAGCAGCACGGGACAGGGGGGCGGCTACACCTTC	CASSTGQGGGYTF
TRBV7-2	many	NA	TRBJ1-3	TGTGCCAGCAGCTCTCCGGGACGGATTTCTGGCGGCTCTGGAAACACCATATATTTT	CASSSPGRISGGSGNTIYF
TRBV5-6	NA	NA	TRBJ1-3	TGTGCCAGCAGCTTCTCGGAGTACGGAAACACCATATATTTT	CASSFSEYGNTIYF
TRBV20-1	many	TRBD1	TRBJ2-7	TGCAGTGCCGATCCGGGACAGGGGCTCCACGAGCAGTACTTC	CSADPGQGLHEQYF
TRBV18	NA	TRBD2	TRBJ2-3	TGTGCCAGCTCGACCGGTTTACCAGCGGGAGAATCAGATACGCAGTATTTT	CASSTGLPAGESDTQYF